A single sample is the source of the 25 T cell receptor beta chains below, sequenced in a study of regulatory T cells in long-lasting Graves disease. Time point meaning: newly diagnosed GD, antithyroid drugs for less than 3 months. Extracted PBMC RNA gave rise to the TCR library. TCR beta libraries were built with iRepertoire HTBI primers and Arm-PCR of CDR3 regions. One entry per CDR3 protein, called by TCRdb with MiXCR from the multiplex PCR reads. The repertoire has more than 450,000 distinct CDR3 sequences, more than 10% of them found once; the top ten carry roughly 9.3%. The same data also contributed to another study, on T cells in Graves' hyperthyroidism and ophthalmopathy.

Source: peripheral blood mononuclear cells (PBMCs), taken at new diagnosis, from a patient treated with antithyroid drugs. Every receptor here comes from a woman aged 25 to 39 with Graves disease.

This clonotype came up many times. J is TRBJ2-5 and V is TRBV4-1; no definite D call. CDR1 is MGHRA and CDR2 is YSYEKL in the germline V gene. Trimming removed 1 base from V and 5 bases from J, with 11 bases in between. This CDR3 has 14 amino acids. In nucleotides, the CDR3 is TGCGCCAGCAGCCAAGTTCAGATTGGCGAGACCCAGTACTTC. Its protein product is CASSQVQIGETQYF.

Here the CDR3 DNA reads TGTGCCAGCAGCCTTACCCCCAAACTTGGGCTACGTCGGGAGCAGTACTTC. Translating it yields CASSLTPKLGLRREQYF. The chain carries TRBV7-2 and TRBJ2-7, with D unclear. This CDR3 comprises 17 residues. The germline V gene encodes CDR1 SGHTA and CDR2 FQGNSA. The V end lost 5 bases, the J end lost 7 bases, and 27 bases lay between the germline ends.

This clonotype was recorded at least ten times. The chain links TRBV30 to TRBJ2-1; 7 nucleotides match TRBD2. The CDR3 covers 13 residues. With V trimmed by 3 bases and J by 5 bases, 4 bases remained unmatched. The germline V gene has CDR1 GTSNPN and CDR2 SVGIG (reference sequence). CDR3 sequence: CAWSPGLDNEQFF. CDR3 coding DNA: TGTGCCTGGAGCCCCGGACTAGACAATGAGCAGTTCTTC.

This clonotype appeared a few times. J is TRBJ2-1 and V is TRBV11-3, with 10 bases lining up with TRBD1. V dropped 5 bases and J dropped 6; count of bases not matched to a gene: 4. CDR1 is SGHNT, CDR2 YENEEA, per germline. The CDR3 length is 14 residues. CDR3 sequence (DNA): TGTGCCAGCAGCGGCGACAGGGGGCTCAATGAGCAGTTCTTC. Amino acids: CASSGDRGLNEQFF.

The table lists this clonotype with many counts. The gene calls are TRBV12-3 or TRBV12-4 and TRBJ1-1; D perhaps matches TRBD1 (5 bases). Trimming pared 6 bases from V and 4 bases from J, leaving 9 bases between. The CDR3 is made up of 12 amino acids. The CDR3 protein is CASRGVRTEAFF. As DNA, the CDR3 is TGTGCCAGCAGGGGGGTCCGCACTGAAGCTTTCTTT.

This clonotype was counted ten times or more. This chain links TRBV2 with TRBJ2-2; unclear D gene. This CDR3 contains 14 residues. V was pared by 8 bases and J by 1 base, with 11 bases between. Germline-derived CDR1 and CDR2 are SNHLY and FYNNEI. This CDR3 reads CASGVRMNTGELFF. The CDR3 region has the DNA TGTGCCAGCGGCGTAAGGATGAACACCGGGGAGCTGTTTTTT.

The CDR3 nucleotides are TGCGCCAGCAGCCCCTGGAGTGATGCAAGCGCGGGTGAGCAGTTCTTC. Its translation: CASSPWSDASAGEQFF. This chain connects TRBV5-1 to TRBJ2-1; a possible D gene is TRBD2 (5 bases). CDR3 length: 16 amino acids. V lost 4 bases to trimming and J lost 9 bases, with 23 bases between them. CDR1 and CDR2 from the germline V gene are SGHRS and YFSETQ.

This clonotype was recorded at least ten times. The CDR3 coding sequence is TGTGCCAGCAGCTTCGCTGGACTTGTTCGTACCTACGAGCAGTACTTC. It specifies CASSFAGLVRTYEQYF. The chain links TRBV7-2 to TRBJ2-7; D is perhaps TRBD2 (5 bases). V lost 3 bases to trimming and J lost 2 bases, with 17 bases between them. The CDR3 is 16 residues long. CDR1 is SGHTA and CDR2 is FQGNSA in the germline V gene.

The genes are TRBV2 and TRBJ1-1; 8 nucleotides agree with TRBD1. The CDR3 is made up of 19 amino acids. CDR1 and CDR2 (germline): SNHLY, FYNNEI. V lost 8 bases and J lost 1; bases outside the gene matches: 21. The CDR3 loop is CASSPQGGGLGTGNTEAFF. CDR3 in DNA: TGTGCCAGCTCACCACAAGGTGGGGGACTTGGGACAGGGAACACTGAAGCTTTCTTT. Filled out from reference TRBV2 and TRBJ1-1, the complete variable domain reads EPEVTQTPSHQVTQMGQEVILRCVPISNHLYFYWYRQILGQKVEFLVSFYNNEISEKSEIFDDQFSVERPDGSNFTLKIRSTKLEDSAMYFCASSPQGGGLGTGNTEAFFGQGTRLTVV.

This clonotype was seen a handful of times. This chain joins TRBV30 and TRBJ2-1; 11 bases align to TRBD2. The CDR3 runs 19 residues. Germline trimming cut 0 bases from V and 4 bases from J; bases unmatched to any gene: 14. Germline V gene lookup returns CDR1 GTSNPN and CDR2 SVGIG (reference sequence). The chain's CDR3 is CAWSVRLAGRGGRYNEQFF. CDR3 nucleotide sequence: TGTGCCTGGAGTGTAAGACTAGCGGGGCGGGGAGGGAGGTACAATGAGCAGTTCTTC.

This clonotype was picked up many times. The J gene is TRBJ2-1, the V gene TRBV27; the match to TRBD1 covers 8 bases. The trim removed 6 bases at V and 7 bases at J, leaving 5 bases unmatched. The length of the CDR3 is 13 residues. Germline V gene data show CDR1 as MNHEY and CDR2 as SMNVEV (reference sequence). CDR3 in DNA: TGTGCCAGCAGCCTGGACAGGGCGAATGAGCAGTTCTTC. Its protein product is CASSLDRANEQFF.

This clonotype was detected ten times or more. The V and J genes are TRBV7-9 and TRBJ2-5; D call uncertain. This CDR3 spans 13 amino acids. The ends were cut back, 5 bases at V and 3 bases at J, with 10 bases in the middle. The germline V gene has CDR1 SEHNR and CDR2 FQNEAQ (reference sequence). The CDR3 nucleotides read TGTGCCAGCAGCCCACTATCAAAAGAGACCCAGTACTTC. Its translation is CASSPLSKETQYF. The whole variable domain, remainder taken from reference TRBV7-9 and TRBJ2-5, is DTGVSQNPRHKITKRGQNVTFRCDPISEHNRLYWYRQTLGQGPEFLTYFQNEAQLEKSRLLSDRFSAERPKGSFSTLEIQRTEQGDSAMYLCASSPLSKETQYFGPGTRLLVL.

The table lists this clonotype with many counts. The chain is built from TRBV9 and TRBJ1-2; 9 nucleotides align to TRBD1. J gave up 3 bases and V 1 base, and 4 bases lay outside the gene matches. The CDR3 covers 15 residues. CDR1 is SGDLS and CDR2 is YYNGEE in the germline V gene. The CDR3 is CASSVWDRVDYGYTF. The DNA of the CDR3 is TGTGCCAGCAGCGTATGGGACAGGGTCGACTATGGCTACACCTTC.

This clonotype was seen repeatedly, ten times or more. The chain joins TRBV7-3 to TRBJ2-3; the D is unclear. The germline V and J ends were trimmed by 5 bases and 1 base, with 10 bases remaining between them. This CDR3 comprises 14 residues. The V gene's germline CDR1 is SGHTA and CDR2 FQGTGA. The CDR3 is CASSRMTGTDTQYF. In DNA, the CDR3 is TGTGCCAGCAGCCGAATGACTGGCACAGATACGCAGTATTTT.

This clonotype was recorded many times. This rearrangement joins TRBV30 to TRBJ1-6; possible D gene TRBD1, 5 bases. V dropped 2 bases and J dropped 5 bases, with 10 bases sitting between them. The CDR3 has 14 amino acids. Germline loops: CDR1 GTSNPN, CDR2 SVGIG (reference sequence). CDR3 in amino acids: CAWSRDLNNSPLHF. DNA of the CDR3: TGTGCCTGGAGTCGGGACCTGAATAATTCACCCCTCCACTTT.

This clonotype was found a few times. The gene calls are TRBV10-1 and TRBJ2-1, with 8 nucleotides matching TRBD2. Trimming removed 4 bases from V and 0 bases from J; junction bases left unmatched: 5. In germline, CDR1 is WNHNN, CDR2 SYGVQD (reference sequence). The CDR3 extends over 16 amino acids. CDR3 DNA: TGCGCCAGCAGTGGGACTAGCTCCATCTCCTACAATGAGCAGTTCTTC. Translation: CASSGTSSISYNEQFF.

The chain combines TRBV29-1 with TRBJ1-6; a possible D gene is TRBD1 (5 bases). The CDR3 is 14 amino acids. Between the trimmed V and J ends, which lost 4 bases and 5 bases, there was a span of 12 bases. Germline V gene lookup returns CDR1 SQVTM and CDR2 ANQGSEA. CDR3 amino acids: CSVAETADNSPLHF. The CDR3 region has the DNA TGCAGCGTTGCCGAGACAGCGGATAATTCACCCCTCCACTTT.

This clonotype came up a few times. The J gene is TRBJ1-2, the V gene TRBV7-2; D might be TRBD1 (5 bases). The V end was cut by 5 bases, the J end by 0 bases, with 16 bases between. Germline V gives CDR1 SGHTA, CDR2 FQGNSA. This CDR3 has 16 residues. The CDR3 here is CASSPIGWGTNYGYTF. The CDR3 DNA follows: TGTGCCAGCAGCCCAATAGGGTGGGGGACTAACTATGGCTACACCTTC.

This clonotype was found many times. This rearrangement joins TRBV27 to TRBJ1-1; D is unresolved. Deletions cut 2 bases from V and 5 bases from J, with 15 bases between. There are 15 residues in the CDR3. Per germline, CDR1 MNHEY and CDR2 SMNVEV (reference sequence). CDR3 sequence (DNA): TGTGCCAGCAGTTTAGGCAGGAGGAGTTGGACTGAAGCTTTCTTT. Its protein product is CASSLGRRSWTEAFF.

The chain joins TRBV4-3 to TRBJ2-7; D might be TRBD2 (5 bases). This CDR3 comprises 18 residues. V was cut by 1 base and J by 2 bases, with 21 bases left in between. CDR1 LGHNA and CDR2 YSLEER come from the germline V gene. The CDR3 reads CASSQVILASPSTYEQYF. CDR3 bases: TGCGCCAGCAGCCAAGTAATTCTAGCCAGCCCTTCGACCTACGAGCAGTACTTC.

This clonotype was counted ten times or more. The V gene is TRBV7-8, the J gene TRBJ2-1; TRBD2 matches at 8 bases. The CDR3 is made up of 13 amino acids. V lost 6 bases, J lost 10 bases, and 8 bases stayed unmatched. Germline CDR1 SGHVS, CDR2 FQNEAQ. In nucleotides, the CDR3 is TGTGCCAGCAGGAGGAGACTAGCGTGGGAGCAGTTCTTC. It is translated as CASRRRLAWEQFF.

This clonotype appeared many times. The genes are TRBV4-2 and TRBJ2-1; 14 bases fit TRBD2. V dropped 2 bases and J dropped 4; count of bases not matched to a gene: 13. CDR1 and CDR2 from the germline V gene are LGHNA and YNFKEQ. This CDR3 is built from 20 residues. In DNA form, the CDR3 reads TGTGCCAGCAGCCAACAAGGACTAGCGGGAGGTCTCCCAGGGTACAATGAGCAGTTCTTC. It encodes CASSQQGLAGGLPGYNEQFF.

Concerning this clonotype: A single base separates this from a much larger clone, so it may be a read error. The gene calls are TRBV20-1 and TRBJ1-1; 7 nucleotides line up with TRBD1. The V and J ends lost 8 bases and 0 bases, in that order; junction bases with no gene match: 6. CDR1 and CDR2 from the germline V gene are DFQATT and SNEGSKA (reference sequence). The CDR3 has 13 residues. CDR3 in DNA: TGCAGTAACCGGACAGGCATGAACACTGAAGCTTTCTTT. Residues: CSNRTGMNTEAFF.

This clonotype showed up just a few times. The chain uses TRBV20-1 and TRBJ2-1, with 7 bases identical to TRBD1. CDR3 length equals 14 residues. V shed 5 bases and J 3 bases; nucleotides not matched to a gene: 7. Germline CDR1 is DFQATT and CDR2 is SNEGSKA (reference sequence). The CDR3 region is CSALDRAYYNEQFF. DNA of the CDR3: TGCAGTGCTCTAGACAGGGCCTACTACAATGAGCAGTTCTTC.

This clonotype came up a few times. Here the CDR3 omits its conserved ending phenylalanine or tryptophan, so a read error is the likely source. The chain is built from TRBV29-1 and TRBJ2-5, with 8 nucleotides matching TRBD2. J was trimmed by 2 bases and V by 6 bases; bases with no gene match: 2. This CDR3 has 12 residues. Germline loops: CDR1 SQVTM, CDR2 ANQGSEA. CDR3 loop: CSVAGGQETQYL. CDR3 in DNA: TGCAGCGTGGCGGGAGGTCAAGAGACCCAGTACCTC.